The 23 T cell receptor beta chains given below trace back to one sample, sequenced in a study of beta chain features in type 1 diabetes. Reverse transcribing all isolated RNA meant expressed TCRB transcripts were sequenced. Sequenced by immunoSEQ multiplex PCR; TCRdb stores in-frame clones only, minus some. This repertoire shows some 250,000 clones, around 26% found once; its top ten account for more than 3%. Sequenced sample: central memory CD4+ T cells from blood. The receptor source for this set is a man aged 30 to 39 in good health.

The chain recombines TRBV5-1 with TRBJ2-1, with 9 positions matching TRBD1. Trimming removed 1 base from V and 5 bases from J; junction bases left unmatched: 4. The CDR3 has 15 residues. Per germline, CDR1 SGHRS and CDR2 YFSETQ. CDR3 sequence (DNA): TGCGCCAGCAGCTTGTGGACAGGGGTTAACAATGAGCAGTTCTTC. Translating gives CASSLWTGVNNEQFF.

This clone turned up a few times. Other DNA sequences in this sample translate to the same CDR3. The chain joins TRBV10-2 to TRBJ2-3; D is uncertain. The ends were cut back, 3 bases at V and 6 bases at J, with 4 bases in the middle. Germline loops: CDR1 WSHSY, CDR2 SAAADI. The CDR3 totals 11 residues. DNA for the CDR3: TGCGCCAGCAGTGAACGGGATACGCAGTATTTT. Amino acids: CASSERDTQYF.

This clone was counted only a few times. The rearrangement uses TRBV9 and TRBJ2-1, with 10 bases aligning to TRBD2. Germline V CDR1 and CDR2: SGDLS, YYNGEE. With V trimmed by 2 bases and J by 4 bases, 3 bases remained unmatched. CDR3 size: 15 residues. This chain's CDR3 is CASSVISGGYNEQFF. CDR3 bases: TGTGCCAGCAGCGTTATTAGCGGGGGGTACAATGAGCAGTTCTTC.

This clone was counted a few times. V gene TRBV6-5 combines with J gene TRBJ2-4, with D unresolved. CDR1 MNHEY and CDR2 SVGAGI come from the germline V gene. The length of the CDR3 is 12 residues. Trimming left V 5 bases short and J 5 bases short, with 7 bases between. This CDR3 reads CASSPQENIQYF. CDR3 coding DNA: TGTGCCAGCAGTCCGCAGGAAAACATTCAGTACTTC.

A few counts support this clone. This chain links TRBV5-1 with TRBJ2-5; 8 bases map to TRBD1. The V gene end was trimmed by 4 bases and the J gene end by 5 bases; junction bases not matched to a gene: 4. Germline V gene sequence: CDR1 SGHRS, CDR2 YFSETQ. The CDR3 spans 13 residues. CDR3 in amino acids: CASSMDRVETQYF. The CDR3 DNA reads as TGCGCCAGCAGCATGGACAGGGTGGAGACCCAGTACTTC.

This clone was counted a few times. V and J are TRBV28 and TRBJ2-2; D remains ambiguous. From germline, CDR1 is MDHEN and CDR2 SYDVKM. This CDR3 spans 15 amino acids. V shed 3 bases and J shed 6 bases, with 14 bases lying between them. The CDR3 DNA is TGTGCCAGCAGTTTTGGATTATGGACGGCCGGGGAGCTGTTTTTT. Translating it yields CASSFGLWTAGELFF.

This clone was found a few times. V gene TRBV6-6 combines with J gene TRBJ2-7, with D tentatively TRBD1 or TRBD2 (6 bases each). Germline V lookup: CDR1 MNHNY, CDR2 SVGAGI (reference sequence). The CDR3 covers 14 residues. Trimming pared 4 bases from V and 0 bases from J, leaving 10 bases between. CDR3 DNA: TGTGCCAGCAGTTTCGGGGGCTACTCCTACGAGCAGTACTTC. It encodes CASSFGGYSYEQYF.

This clone has more than one count but fewer than ten. This sequence joins TRBV5-5 and TRBJ1-1; D not certain. V lost 1 base, J lost 7 bases, and 8 bases lay in between. Per the germline V gene, CDR1 is SGHKS and CDR2 is YYEKEE (reference sequence). The CDR3 extends over 12 amino acids. For the CDR3, the DNA is TGTGCCAGCAGCTTGCTGCTCGTTGAAGCTTTCTTT. Amino acids: CASSLLLVEAFF.

This clone was found many times. V gene TRBV4-2 combines with J gene TRBJ1-1; no clear D gene. The germline V and J ends were trimmed by 0 bases and 7 bases, with 9 bases remaining between them. This CDR3 has 13 amino acids. Germline V lookup: CDR1 LGHNA, CDR2 YNFKEQ. CDR3 bases: TGTGCCAGCAGCCAAGATCAGCTCAGTGAAGCTTTCTTT. It yields the protein CASSQDQLSEAFF.

This clone turned up a few times. This chain joins TRBV7-2 and TRBJ1-5, with 8 bases aligning to TRBD1. CDR3 length: 15 amino acids. With 5 bases clipped from V and 8 bases from J, the junction kept 11 bases outside the gene matches. Looked up from germline, CDR1 is SGHTA and CDR2 is FQGNSA. The CDR3 DNA reads as TGTGCCAGCAGCCTACACGACAGGGGCAGGGAGCCCCAGCATTTT. This codes for CASSLHDRGREPQHF. The full variable domain, with the rest looked up from reference TRBV7-2 and TRBJ1-5, is GAGVSQSPSNKVTEKGKDVELRCDPISGHTALYWYRQSLGQGLEFLIYFQGNSAPDKSGLPSDRFSAERTGGSVSTLTIQRTQQEDSAVYLCASSLHDRGREPQHFGDGTRLSIL.

In its sample, this clone was seen a few times. The J gene is TRBJ2-7, the V gene TRBV7-6; D is perhaps TRBD1 (6 bases). From germline, CDR1 is SGHVS and CDR2 FNYEAQ. V gave up 5 bases and J gave up 2 bases, with 19 bases separating them. The CDR3 runs 16 residues. In DNA form, the CDR3 reads TGTGCCAGCAGCGGGACACAGGGTGGGAATCCCTACGAGCAGTACTTC. This translates into CASSGTQGGNPYEQYF.

Ten or more counts support this clone. The chain employs TRBV18 and TRBJ1-4; D not resolved. V lost 2 bases and J 6 bases, leaving 13 bases between the germline ends. The germline gives CDR1 KGHSH, CDR2 LQKENI. The CDR3 has 15 amino acids. CDR3 DNA: TGTGCCAGCTCACCATTGGGCCGATTCGATGAAAAACTGTTTTTT. Protein product: CASSPLGRFDEKLFF.

This clone was seen a handful of times. This rearrangement joins TRBV29-1 to TRBJ2-1, with TRBD2 matching over 11 bases. CDR1 and CDR2 from the germline V gene are SQVTM and ANQGSEA. CDR3 size: 14 residues. With V trimmed by 6 bases and J by 4 bases, 5 bases remained unmatched. The CDR3 protein is CSVGGTSGYNEQFF. The CDR3 bases are TGCAGCGTCGGCGGGACTAGCGGATACAATGAGCAGTTCTTC.

This clone was counted between two and nine times. The chain links TRBV29-1 to TRBJ2-1; TRBD2 aligns across 10 bases. Per the germline V gene, CDR1 is SQVTM and CDR2 is ANQGSEA. J was trimmed by 0 bases and V by 8 bases; bases with no gene match: 7. The CDR3 is 15 residues long. The CDR3: CSIKAGGSSYNEQFF. The CDR3 nucleotides are TGCAGCATCAAAGCGGGGGGGAGCTCCTACAATGAGCAGTTCTTC.

This clone was detected only a few times. V and J are TRBV9 and TRBJ2-3, with 7 bases identical to TRBD2. The trim removed 0 bases at V and 5 bases at J, leaving 9 bases unmatched. Germline CDR1 and CDR2: SGDLS and YYNGEE. The CDR3 runs 16 residues. The CDR3 loop reads CASSVEEGGGGDTQYF. CDR3 bases: TGTGCCAGCAGCGTAGAAGAGGGCGGGGGAGGAGATACGCAGTATTTT.

This clone has more than one count but fewer than ten. V gene TRBV28 combines with J gene TRBJ2-3, with D possibly matching TRBD2 (6 bases). Germline-derived CDR1 and CDR2 are MDHEN and SYDVKM. V gave up 3 bases and J gave up 2 bases, with 15 bases separating them. The CDR3 totals 16 residues. CDR3 sequence (DNA): TGTGCCAGCAGTTTTTGGGGGGTACCCCTCACAGATACGCAGTATTTT. Protein: CASSFWGVPLTDTQYF.

This clone has at least ten counts. This sample includes further DNA sequences coding for the same CDR3. The chain carries TRBV18 and TRBJ2-7; 8 positions match TRBD1. The CDR3 has 14 amino acids. J lost 2 bases, V lost 6 bases, and 6 bases had no gene match. Germline V lookup: CDR1 KGHSH, CDR2 LQKENI. The CDR3 DNA follows: TGTGCCAGCTCCGGGACAGGCGCTGCCTACGAGCAGTACTTC. Translating it yields CASSGTGAAYEQYF.

This clone occurred a few times. The chain is built from TRBV7-2 and TRBJ2-4; D not resolved. Germline-derived CDR1 and CDR2 are SGHTA and FQGNSA. With 0 bases removed from V and 7 bases from J, the gap between germline ends came to 22 bases. The CDR3 consists of 18 residues. The CDR3 nucleotides read TGTGCCAGCAGCTTAGCCACAGCATCCCCGGTGACTTTGAACATTCAGTACTTC. Translating gives CASSLATASPVTLNIQYF.

The chain couples TRBV7-9 to TRBJ1-6; D is perhaps TRBD1 (6 bases). V lost 5 bases, J lost 14 bases, and 16 bases lay in between. Germline CDR1 and CDR2: SEHNR and FQNEAQ (reference sequence). This CDR3 is built from 13 residues. The CDR3 loop is CASSPFAEGALHF. CDR3 coding DNA: TGTGCCAGCAGCCCCTTTGCCGAGGGGGCCCTCCACTTT.

This clone was picked up many times. The chain is built from TRBV2 and TRBJ2-3; D not resolved. The V end was cut by 2 bases, the J end by 1 base, with 4 bases between. Germline assignment: CDR1 SNHLY and CDR2 FYNNEI. CDR3 size: 13 residues. The CDR3 DNA follows: TGTGCCAGCAGTGAAATCGGCACAGATACGCAGTATTTT. This gives the protein CASSEIGTDTQYF. Full variable domain (missing parts from reference TRBV2 and TRBJ2-3): EPEVTQTPSHQVTQMGQEVILRCVPISNHLYFYWYRQILGQKVEFLVSFYNNEISEKSEIFDDQFSVERPDGSNFTLKIRSTKLEDSAMYFCASSEIGTDTQYFGPGTRLTVL.

The chain carries TRBV2 and TRBJ2-1, with D possibly being TRBD2 (6 bases). In germline, CDR1 is SNHLY, CDR2 FYNNEI. V lost 5 bases and J lost 8, with 19 bases in between. The CDR3 length is 15 residues. The CDR3 here is CASSSTPTRIDEQFF. The CDR3 DNA reads as TGTGCCAGCAGTTCTACCCCGACTAGAATCGATGAGCAGTTCTTC. Full variable domain (outside the CDR3, taken from reference TRBV2 and TRBJ2-1): EPEVTQTPSHQVTQMGQEVILRCVPISNHLYFYWYRQILGQKVEFLVSFYNNEISEKSEIFDDQFSVERPDGSNFTLKIRSTKLEDSAMYFCASSSTPTRIDEQFFGPGTRLTVL.

This chain uses TRBV2 with TRBJ1-2; the match to TRBD1 covers 10 bases. V dropped 2 bases and J dropped 1; count of bases not matched to a gene: 1. The germline gives CDR1 SNHLY, CDR2 FYNNEI. The CDR3 is 15 residues long. Here the CDR3 DNA reads TGTGCCAGCAGTGAAAGGGACAGGGGTAACTATGGCTACACCTTC. Translated, it gives CASSERDRGNYGYTF.

The chain joins TRBV9 to TRBJ2-5, with TRBD2 matching 7 bases. The germline CDR1 and CDR2 sequences are SGDLS and YYNGEE. The CDR3 sequence is 17 residues long. V lost 4 bases, J lost 5 bases, and 17 bases stayed unmatched. In DNA, the CDR3 is TGTGCCAGCAGCCCTTCCGTGGGGGGAGCGGGAAGGGAGACCCAGTACTTC. This encodes CASSPSVGGAGRETQYF.